This T cell receptor beta chain was documented in a study of T cells in Graves' hyperthyroidism and ophthalmopathy. General study points: Ophthalmopathy was model-predicted a median about 6.9 months pre-onset. Most thyroid clonotypes with frequency above 0.001 were detected in blood.

Amplified regions were TCR beta CDR3 sequences from RNA transcripts. A first-round RT-PCR of the TCR CDR3 used the HTBI primer set. Via MiXCR, TCRdb re-called the multiplex PCR reads, giving one row per CDR3 protein. The sample records over 200,000 distinct CDR3 sequences, roughly 14% being singletons. Newly diagnosed hyperthyroidism patients aged 18 to 65 years had disease lasting under 2 months. Diagnosis rested on symptoms, serum thyroxine and TRAb, thyroid ultrasound, and orbital computed tomography. This clonotype was seen at least ten times. Its antigen remains unknown. The CDR3 extends over 17 amino acids. The V gene's germline CDR1 is SNHLY and CDR2 FYNNEI. Trimming took off 2 bases at V and 6 bases at J, with 21 bases between the two ends.

The sequenced sample was blood. The TCR sequence derives from a woman aged 35 to 49 with Graves' hyperthyroidism that later progressed to Graves' ophthalmopathy. The V gene is TRBV2, the J gene TRBJ2-3; no clear D gene. The CDR3 bases are TGTGCCAGCAGTGAACCCCCCTGGGGTCCCCCGGAGGATACGCAGTATTTT. Protein: CASSEPPWGPPEDTQYF.